Below are 3 T cell receptor beta chains sequenced from a single sample in a study of response to subunit inactivated influenza vaccine. TCRdb used MiXCR to reprocess the RT-PCR reads, holding one entry per CDR3 protein. The profile shows approximately 500,000 distinct CDR3 sequences, approximately 12% of them singletons. This material consisted of PBMCs from blood, taken 40 to 50 days after vaccination. The origin of the receptors is a man in his fifties or sixties who received an inactivated influenza vaccine.

This clonotype was seen only a few times. This chain uses TRBV20-1 with TRBJ1-4; D is possibly TRBD1 (6 bases). The V end was cut by 6 bases, the J end by 10 bases, with 24 bases between. Per germline, CDR1 DFQATT and CDR2 SNEGSKA (reference sequence). This CDR3 is 15 amino acids long. CDR3 loop: CSAPSIQGPSAKLFF. CDR3 in DNA: TGCAGTGCCCCCTCCATACAGGGTCCCTCGGCAAAACTGTTTTTT.

This clonotype was counted many times. The J gene is TRBJ2-1, the V gene TRBV5-5, with 8 bases matching TRBD1. The CDR3 contains 15 residues. After removal of 4 bases from V and 7 bases from J, the junction contained 10 bases not matched to a gene. In germline, CDR1 is SGHKS, CDR2 YYEKEE (reference sequence). The CDR3 nucleotides read TGTGCCAGCAGCAGGACGGGACAGGTTGGGAATGAGCAGTTCTTC. Its translation is CASSRTGQVGNEQFF.

The chain combines TRBV19 with TRBJ1-1; D may be TRBD1 (6 bases). Germline CDR1 and CDR2: LNHDA and SQIVND (reference sequence). Trimming cost V 6 bases and J 0 bases, with 17 bases left between them. The CDR3 sequence is 16 residues long. CDR3: CASRGLQGIMNTEAFF. The CDR3 nucleotides are TGTGCCAGTAGAGGATTACAGGGTATCATGAACACTGAAGCTTTCTTT.